A single sample gave rise to the 21 T cell receptor beta chains below, sequenced in a study of CD8+CD57+ T cells in acquired aplastic anemia. CD8+CD57+ cell expansion had been shown by flow cytometry in patients chosen for sequencing. Using genomic DNA as the template, TCR beta VDJ and CDR3 profiling was carried out. TCRdb redid the calling of the reads with MiXCR, one entry per CDR3 protein. The repertoire has 450,000 to 550,000 distinct CDR3 sequences, less than 35% of them found once; the top ten carry less than 0.85%. Sequenced material: sorted CD4+, CD8+, or CD8+CD57+ T cells (not recorded which) from PBMCs. The receptors here all came from a human donor with aplastic anemia.

The CDR3 DNA is TGTGCCAGCAGCGAGGGACTAGCGGTCTACAATGAGCAGTTCTTC. Translating gives CASSEGLAVYNEQFF. The chain is built from TRBV7-8 and TRBJ2-1; 11 nucleotides agree with TRBD2. Germline V CDR1 and CDR2: SGHVS, FQNEAQ. The CDR3 consists of 15 residues. The V gene end was trimmed by 5 bases and the J gene end by 3 bases; junction bases not matched to a gene: 3.

The chain carries TRBV14 and TRBJ2-1, with no clear D. Germline V gene sequence: CDR1 SGHDN, CDR2 FVKESK. This CDR3 spans 14 amino acids. V was shortened by 5 bases and J by 4 bases, with 12 bases between the two germline ends. CDR3: CASSLVVGYNEQFF. The CDR3 DNA is TGTGCCAGCAGCTTGGTGGTGGGGTACAATGAGCAGTTCTTC.

The chain links TRBV12-3 or TRBV12-4 to TRBJ1-2, with 9 positions matching TRBD1. This CDR3 contains 15 residues. The V segment lost 7 bases and the J segment 6 bases; nucleotides outside the gene matches: 12. The CDR3 is CASTEWGTGIDGYTF. The CDR3 DNA sequence: TGTGCCAGCACCGAATGGGGGACAGGGATTGATGGCTACACCTTC.

This clonotype was seen just once. This rearrangement joins TRBV7-9 to TRBJ1-2, with TRBD1 matching over 9 bases. The CDR3 extends over 13 amino acids. The germline CDR1 and CDR2 sequences are SEHNR and FQNEAQ (reference sequence). The V gene end was trimmed by 3 bases and the J gene end by 8 bases; junction bases not matched to a gene: 4. This CDR3 reads CASSFGTGRGYTF. The CDR3 nucleotides read TGTGCCAGCAGCTTCGGGACAGGGCGCGGCTACACCTTC.

As concerns this clonotype: The missing conserved phenylalanine or tryptophan at the end of this CDR3 makes a read error likely. J is TRBJ1-2 and V is TRBV24-1, with 7 bases matching TRBD1. This CDR3 has 18 amino acids. The V and J ends lost 9 bases and 6 bases, in that order; junction bases with no gene match: 24. Germline CDR1 KGHDR, CDR2 SFDVKD. CDR3 bases: TGTGCCACCGAGTCCCGTTACAGGGGCCGACAGGGAGGCAATGGCTACACCTCC. Translation gives CATESRYRGRQGGNGYTS.

The table lists this clonotype with a count of one. The chain employs TRBV4-3 and TRBJ1-1; TRBD1 is a possible D gene (5 bases). The V and J ends lost 6 bases and 1 base respectively, with 15 bases between them. CDR3 length: 15 residues. CDR1 LGHNA and CDR2 YSLEER come from the germline V gene. The CDR3 DNA sequence: TGCGCCAGCAGGGAGGGGTCCTTCGAGAACACTGAAGCTTTCTTT. Its translation: CASREGSFENTEAFF.

At least ten counts were recorded for this clonotype. This rearrangement joins TRBV15 to TRBJ2-7; 7 bases are shared with TRBD1. CDR1 and CDR2 (germline): LNHNV, YYDKDF (reference sequence). V was clipped by 5 bases and J by 3 bases; unmatched bases: 4. The CDR3 has 13 residues. The CDR3 reads CATSQNRGYEQYF. DNA of the CDR3: TGTGCCACCAGCCAGAACAGGGGCTACGAGCAGTACTTC.

This clonotype was counted only a few times. This chain links TRBV7-2 with TRBJ2-7; unclear D gene. In germline, CDR1 is SGHTA, CDR2 FQGNSA. The CDR3 sequence is 14 residues long. Trimming cost V 3 bases and J 0 bases, with 9 bases left between them. CDR3 residues: CASSFVTSSYEQYF. The CDR3 DNA reads TGTGCCAGCAGCTTCGTTACGAGCTCCTACGAGCAGTACTTC.

The genes are TRBV19 and TRBJ1-1; D is possibly TRBD1 (6 bases). V dropped 10 bases and J dropped 0 bases, with 18 bases sitting between them. Per germline, CDR1 LNHDA and CDR2 SQIVND (reference sequence). The CDR3 is 15 amino acids. The DNA for the CDR3 is TGTGCCACCCAGTGGGACACGAAATTGAACACTGAAGCTTTCTTT. This codes for CATQWDTKLNTEAFF. Looking up the rest from reference TRBV19 and TRBJ1-1 gives the full variable domain: DGGITQSPKYLFRKEGQNVTLSCEQNLNHDAMYWYRQDPGQGLRLIYYSQIVNDFQKGDIAEGYSVSREKKESFPLTVTSAQKNPTAFYLCATQWDTKLNTEAFFGQGTRLTVV.

This chain links TRBV15 with TRBJ1-4, with 7 bases that match TRBD1. The CDR3 contains 16 residues. V gave up 2 bases and J gave up 7 bases; unmatched junction bases: 10. The germline CDR1 and CDR2 sequences are LNHNV and YYDKDF (reference sequence). CDR3 DNA: TGTGCCACCAGCAGATCCTATACAGGGGATGGTGAAAAACTGTTTTTT. Translating gives CATSRSYTGDGEKLFF.

This clonotype was seen more than once but under ten times. V and J are TRBV20-1 and TRBJ2-5, with a tentative D call TRBD1 (6 bases). The V end was cut by 6 bases, the J end by 5 bases, with 19 bases between. The CDR3 totals 14 residues. Germline V gene lookup returns CDR1 DFQATT and CDR2 SNEGSKA (reference sequence). The CDR3 coding sequence is TGCAGTGCGCGGCAAACAGGGATCCGGGAGACCCAGTACTTC. The encoded protein is CSARQTGIRETQYF.

This rearrangement joins TRBV30 to TRBJ1-6, with D uncertain. Per the germline V gene, CDR1 is GTSNPN and CDR2 is SVGIG (reference sequence). Trimming shortened V by 4 bases and J by 7 bases, and 14 bases separated the two germline ends. The CDR3 has 14 amino acids. CDR3 DNA sequence: TGTGCCTGGATGGTACGGGCTTCCAATTCACCCCTCCACTTT. This codes for CAWMVRASNSPLHF.

This chain joins TRBV30 and TRBJ1-4; maybe TRBD1 (5 bases). The germline V and J ends were trimmed by 2 bases and 2 bases, with 9 bases remaining between them. CDR1 and CDR2 from the germline V gene are GTSNPN and SVGIG (reference sequence). The CDR3 loop spans 14 amino acids. This CDR3 is CAWSPRATNEKLFF. CDR3 DNA: TGTGCCTGGAGTCCCAGGGCCACTAATGAAAAACTGTTTTTT.

V usage is TRBV20-1 and J usage is TRBJ1-4; 7 bases map to TRBD1. Germline V gene data show CDR1 as DFQATT and CDR2 as SNEGSKA (reference sequence). The V and J ends lost 3 bases and 0 bases, in that order; junction bases with no gene match: 7. The length of the CDR3 is 16 residues. The CDR3: CSASWGQLATNEKLFF. DNA for the CDR3: TGCAGTGCTAGCTGGGGACAGCTTGCAACTAATGAAAAACTGTTTTTT.

Many counts were recorded for this clonotype. Compared with germline, one end of the junction differs, possibly owing to a read error. The J gene is TRBJ2-1, the V gene TRBV7-7; TRBD1 agrees at 7 bases. The germline CDR1 and CDR2 sequences are SSHAT and FNYEAQ (reference sequence). The CDR3 totals 15 residues. DNA of the CDR3: TGTGCTAGCAGCTTAACAGGGGTTCCCTACAATGAGCAGTTCTTC. Translating it yields CASSLTGVPYNEQFF.

The rearrangement joins TRBV12-3 or TRBV12-4 to TRBJ2-7, with a possible D match to TRBD2 (5 bases). V shed 8 bases and J shed 0 bases, with 20 bases lying between them. The CDR3 runs to 16 residues. CDR3 coding DNA: TGTGCCAGCTCACCACCGTCGACGGGGAGCTCCTACGAGCAGTACTTC. It codes for CASSPPSTGSSYEQYF.

This clonotype was seen many times. The chain couples TRBV3-1 to TRBJ2-5; the match to TRBD1 covers 7 bases. Per germline, CDR1 LGHDT and CDR2 YNNKEL (reference sequence). This CDR3 is 15 amino acids long. Trimming cost V 5 bases and J 4 bases; bases outside gene matches: 10. The CDR3 DNA reads as TGTGCCAGCAGCGTACTTCACAGGGGTGGAGAGACCCAGTACTTC. Translating gives CASSVLHRGGETQYF.

The sample holds many counts of this clonotype. This sequence joins TRBV19 and TRBJ2-7; TRBD1 aligns across 7 bases. The junction had 14 bases not matched to a gene; V was cut back by 8 bases and J by 4 bases. Germline-derived CDR1 and CDR2 are LNHDA and SQIVND (reference sequence). The CDR3 runs 15 residues. The CDR3 nucleotides are TGTGCCAGTCAAAGGGGAACCGGGACAGAGTACGAGCAGTACTTC. Translating gives CASQRGTGTEYEQYF.

The genes are TRBV9 and TRBJ2-2, with no clear D. The V end was cut by 0 bases, the J end by 6 bases, with 9 bases between. The CDR3 is 14 amino acids. The germline gives CDR1 SGDLS, CDR2 YYNGEE. The CDR3 sequence is CASSVGGSAGELFF. For the CDR3, the DNA is TGTGCCAGCAGCGTAGGGGGTTCGGCCGGGGAGCTGTTTTTT.

This clonotype appeared a few times. V is TRBV20-1 and J is TRBJ1-1, with a tentative D call TRBD1 (5 bases). The CDR3 is made up of 11 amino acids. CDR1 is DFQATT, CDR2 SNEGSKA, per germline (reference sequence). CDR3 sequence (DNA): TGCAGGGGGCGTCAGGACACTGAAGCTTTCTTT. It translates to CRGRQDTEAFF.

There are many counts of this clonotype. The rearrangement joins TRBV19 to TRBJ1-5, with 9 bases matching TRBD1. The CDR3 is made up of 15 amino acids. Germline trimming cut 5 bases from V and 2 bases from J; bases unmatched to any gene: 4. Germline V gives CDR1 LNHDA, CDR2 SQIVND (reference sequence). CDR3: CASSWDRAGNQPQHF. CDR3 DNA: TGTGCCAGTAGTTGGGACAGGGCGGGCAATCAGCCCCAGCATTTT.